What follows are 30 T cell receptor beta chains derived from one specimen sequenced in a study of tumor-infiltrating lymphocytes in localized non-small cell lung cancer. Generated by immunoSEQ multiplex PCR, the TCRdb table keeps only in-frame clones and is missing some. Among over 10,000 clones listed, roughly 66% were seen once. What was sequenced was uninvolved lung tissue not adjacent to the tumor. Every receptor here comes from a human donor with non-small cell lung cancer.

This clone showed up just a few times. The rearrangement uses TRBV27 and TRBJ2-2; D perhaps matches TRBD1 (6 bases). From germline, CDR1 is MNHEY and CDR2 SMNVEV (reference sequence). Trimming took off 6 bases at V and 4 bases at J, with 12 bases between the two ends. The CDR3 runs to 14 residues. The CDR3 region has the DNA TGTGCCAGCAGGCCAGGGGCGTTCACCGGGGAGCTGTTTTTT. This translates into CASRPGAFTGELFF.

The chain couples TRBV20-1 to TRBJ2-1; TRBD2 is a possible D gene (6 bases). The CDR3 length is 11 residues. Germline V gene sequence: CDR1 DFQATT, CDR2 SNEGSKA (reference sequence). V lost 3 bases and J lost 15, with 15 bases in between. CDR3 residues: CSASLLGLSFF. The CDR3 bases are TGCAGTGCTAGCCTCTTAGGACTATCGTTCTTC.

Of note for this clone: Other DNA sequences from this sample encode an identical CDR3 as well. This chain connects TRBV7-9 to TRBJ2-5; D call uncertain. The CDR3 is made up of 13 amino acids. Germline V gives CDR1 SEHNR, CDR2 FQNEAQ (reference sequence). The germline V and J ends were trimmed by 3 bases and 4 bases, with 9 bases remaining between them. In nucleotides, the CDR3 is TGTGCCAGCAGCTTTCCCCAAACAGAGACCCAGTACTTC. Protein: CASSFPQTETQYF.

The genes are TRBV21-1 and TRBJ2-7; TRBD2 is the table's D call and was not checked against the DNA. TRBV21-1 is noted as a pseudogene. This CDR3 spans 16 amino acids. CDR3 region: CASSKAWEDKDYEQYF. CDR3 nucleotide sequence: TGTGCCAGCAGCAAAGCATGGGAGGACAAGGACTACGAGCAGTACTTC.

The genes are TRBV7-8 and TRBJ2-7; D gene unclear. With 0 bases removed from V and 3 bases from J, the gap between germline ends came to 6 bases. This CDR3 has 13 residues. Looked up from germline, CDR1 is SGHVS and CDR2 is FQNEAQ. The CDR3 region has the DNA TGTGCCAGCAGCTTAGCGCTAGACTACGAGCAGTACTTC. Protein product: CASSLALDYEQYF.

This clone was seen more than once but under ten times. The CDR3 DNA is TGTGCCAGCAGCGCAAGCCAAACGGACAGTAGTAAGGAAAAACTGTTTTTT. Its protein product is CASSASQTDSSKEKLFF. This sequence joins TRBV2 and TRBJ1-4, with D possibly being TRBD1 (6 bases). The CDR3 contains 17 residues. CDR1 and CDR2 (germline): SNHLY, FYNNEI. The germline V and J ends were trimmed by 6 bases and 8 bases, with 25 bases remaining between them.

This clone is large within its sample. The chain joins TRBV21-1 to TRBJ2-1; the table's D call TRBD2 went unverified against the DNA. TRBV21-1 is a recognized pseudogene. CDR3 length: 16 residues. The CDR3 protein is CASSKAATSPSGEQFF. Written as DNA, the CDR3 is TGTGCCAGCAGCAAAGCTGCGACTAGCCCCTCGGGCGAGCAGTTCTTC.

This sequence joins TRBV5-1 and TRBJ1-4; no reliable D call. CDR1 is SGHRS and CDR2 is YFSETQ in the germline V gene. The CDR3 runs 13 residues. The germline V and J ends were trimmed by 5 bases and 0 bases, with 5 bases remaining between them. This chain's CDR3 is CASRGTTNEKLFF. The CDR3 bases are TGCGCCAGCAGAGGGACAACTAATGAAAAACTGTTTTTT.

This clone has just a few counts. This chain links TRBV29-1 with TRBJ1-2, with TRBD1 matching 9 bases. Looked up from germline, CDR1 is SQVTM and CDR2 is ANQGSEA. This CDR3 has 14 amino acids. The CDR3 DNA is TGCAGTGATGGTATAGGGGACAGGGCATTGGGCTACACCTTC. Translated, it gives CSDGIGDRALGYTF.

The CDR3 DNA sequence: TGTGCCAGCAGTCCTCATACTTTTAGCACAGATACGCAGTATTTT. This gives the protein CASSPHTFSTDTQYF. The chain carries TRBV28 and TRBJ2-3, with no clear D. Germline CDR1 reads MDHEN; CDR2 reads SYDVKM. There are 15 residues in the CDR3. Trimming took off 5 bases at V and 0 bases at J, with 12 bases between the two ends.

This chain connects TRBV7-8 to TRBJ2-5; 10 positions agree with TRBD1. V shed 5 bases, J shed 2 bases, and the junction held 5 bases outside the gene matches. From germline, CDR1 is SGHVS and CDR2 FQNEAQ. This CDR3 is 15 amino acids long. The CDR3 spells CASSPRTGGQETQYF. CDR3 coding DNA: TGTGCCAGCAGCCCCCGGACAGGGGGGCAAGAGACCCAGTACTTC.

The chain has TRBV27 and TRBJ2-3; 13 nucleotides agree with TRBD2. V lost 5 bases, J lost 5 bases, and 7 bases stayed unmatched. The germline V gene encodes CDR1 MNHEY and CDR2 SMNVEV (reference sequence). CDR3 length: 16 residues. This CDR3 is CASSIGLAGDLDTQYF. The CDR3 DNA is TGTGCCAGCAGTATCGGACTAGCGGGAGATTTAGATACGCAGTATTTT.

The chain combines TRBV28 with TRBJ1-5; D gene unclear. Germline V lookup: CDR1 MDHEN, CDR2 SYDVKM. CDR3 length equals 13 residues. The V end was cut by 7 bases, the J end by 4 bases, with 11 bases between. CDR3 residues: CASKGGPNQPQHF. CDR3 bases: TGTGCCAGCAAAGGTGGCCCTAATCAGCCCCAGCATTTT. The variable domain in full, with the rest retrieved from reference TRBV28 and TRBJ1-5, is DVKVTQSSRYLVKRTGEKVFLECVQDMDHENMFWYRQDPGLGLRLIYFSYDVKMKEKGDIPEGYSVSREKKERFSLILESASTNQTSMYLCASKGGPNQPQHFGDGTRLSIL.

This clone was seen a single time. The chain has TRBV10-3 and TRBJ2-1; D is uncertain. Germline V CDR1 and CDR2: ENHRY, SYGVKD. The V end was cut by 5 bases, the J end by 4 bases, with 9 bases between. The CDR3 covers 13 residues. The CDR3 region has the DNA TGTGCCATCAGTCGTTATAGGTACAATGAGCAGTTCTTC. Its translation is CAISRYRYNEQFF.

The chain couples TRBV5-5 to TRBJ2-7, with 8 bases fitting TRBD2. The germline gives CDR1 SGHKS, CDR2 YYEKEE (reference sequence). The CDR3 totals 15 residues. V gave up 4 bases and J gave up 0 bases; unmatched junction bases: 6. The CDR3 bases are TGTGCCAGCAGCCCCCGGGCGGGGGGCTCCTACGAGCAGTACTTC. Amino acid sequence: CASSPRAGGSYEQYF.

This clone has only one observation. V usage is TRBV4-3 and J usage is TRBJ1-2, with D possibly TRBD1 on 5 matching bases. CDR3 length: 16 amino acids. V was pared by 0 bases and J by 7 bases, with 18 bases between. Germline V gene sequence: CDR1 LGHNA, CDR2 YSLEER. The CDR3 here is CASSQDRVVTTGGYTF. The CDR3 region has the DNA TGCGCCAGCAGCCAAGACAGGGTAGTAACAACCGGTGGCTACACCTTC.

For the CDR3, the DNA is TGCGCCAGCAGCCAAGGTCTAGCGGGAGTCTTTACGCAGTATTTT. It specifies CASSQGLAGVFTQYF. The chain combines TRBV4-1 with TRBJ2-3, with 10 bases that match TRBD2. The junction had 6 bases not matched to a gene; V was cut back by 1 base and J by 8 bases. This CDR3 is built from 15 residues. The germline V gene has CDR1 MGHRA and CDR2 YSYEKL.

A few counts support this clone. This chain uses TRBV28 with TRBJ2-7, with 9 bases fitting TRBD2. The CDR3 covers 13 residues. The germline V gene has CDR1 MDHEN and CDR2 SYDVKM. V lost 7 bases and J lost 6; bases outside the gene matches: 7. CDR3 amino acids: CASTLREGAEQYF. The CDR3 nucleotides are TGTGCCAGCACCTTGCGGGAGGGAGCCGAGCAGTACTTC.

A single count supports this clone. The rearrangement uses TRBV18 and TRBJ2-2; 8 bases are a match to TRBD1. CDR1 and CDR2 (germline): KGHSH, LQKENI. V gave up 7 bases and J gave up 2 bases; unmatched junction bases: 6. CDR3 length: 15 residues. This CDR3 reads CASYKTGENTGELFF. The CDR3 bases are TGTGCCAGCTACAAGACAGGGGAAAACACCGGGGAGCTGTTTTTT.

The chain has TRBV7-2 and TRBJ2-2; 14 bases agree with TRBD2. Germline values: CDR1 SGHTA, CDR2 FQGNSA. This CDR3 has 21 residues. V was pared by 0 bases and J by 5 bases, with 14 bases of the junction left unmatched. The CDR3: CASSLAPGLAGGPSGTGELFF. For the CDR3, the DNA is TGTGCCAGCAGCTTAGCCCCAGGACTAGCGGGGGGTCCCTCGGGAACCGGGGAGCTGTTTTTT.

The chain combines TRBV30 with TRBJ1-1; D may be TRBD1 (5 bases). The CDR3 sequence is 13 residues long. V was clipped by 2 bases and J by 3 bases, with 10 bases between them. Germline CDR1 and CDR2: GTSNPN and SVGIG (reference sequence). The CDR3 DNA reads TGTGCCTGGAGTCTCGGGGACGACACTGAAGCTTTCTTT. Translated: CAWSLGDDTEAFF.

This clone turned up a few times. For the CDR3, the DNA is TGTGCCAGCAGCCTACAAAACACTGAAGCTTTCTTT. Its translation: CASSLQNTEAFF. The chain links TRBV28 to TRBJ1-1; D is unclear. The CDR3 length is 12 residues. V was shortened by 6 bases and J by 2 bases, with 7 bases between the two germline ends. Germline values: CDR1 MDHEN, CDR2 SYDVKM.

This clone is judged medium-sized. The V and J genes are TRBV7-2 and TRBJ1-1, with D possibly being TRBD1 (5 bases). The CDR3 length is 14 residues. Between the trimmed V and J ends, which lost 4 bases and 3 bases, there was a span of 12 bases. Germline loops: CDR1 SGHTA, CDR2 FQGNSA. In nucleotides, the CDR3 is TGTGCCAGCAGCTCCCTTGGGGGGGACACTGAAGCTTTCTTT. It is translated as CASSSLGGDTEAFF.

The chain uses TRBV4-3 and TRBJ2-7, with TRBD2 matching over 8 bases. Germline loops: CDR1 LGHNA, CDR2 YSLEER. There are 18 residues in the CDR3. After removal of 1 base from V and 3 bases from J, the junction contained 14 bases not matched to a gene. In DNA form, the CDR3 reads TGCGCCAGCAGCCAAGCCCTGGTTAGCGGGGTAGCGGTCTACGAGCAGTACTTC. Residues: CASSQALVSGVAVYEQYF.

The chain recombines TRBV2 with TRBJ1-2, with D perhaps TRBD1 (5 bases). There are 15 residues in the CDR3. The germline V and J ends were trimmed by 0 bases and 8 bases, with 16 bases remaining between them. Germline-derived CDR1 and CDR2 are SNHLY and FYNNEI. Here the CDR3 reads CASSEALRTLSGYTF. For the CDR3, the DNA is TGTGCCAGCAGTGAAGCTTTAAGGACACTGAGCGGCTACACCTTC. Using reference TRBV2 and TRBJ1-2 for the parts outside the CDR3, the full variable domain is EPEVTQTPSHQVTQMGQEVILRCVPISNHLYFYWYRQILGQKVEFLVSFYNNEISEKSEIFDDQFSVERPDGSNFTLKIRSTKLEDSAMYFCASSEALRTLSGYTFGSGTRLTVV.

The rearrangement links TRBV7-2 to TRBJ2-7; TRBD2 aligns across 11 bases. The CDR3 loop spans 16 amino acids. V trimming: 2 bases; J trimming: 5 bases; junction bases outside the gene matches: 8. CDR1 and CDR2 (germline): SGHTA, FQGNSA. The CDR3 loop reads CASSLLAGGPGDEQYF. The CDR3 DNA reads TGTGCCAGCAGCTTACTAGCGGGAGGCCCAGGGGACGAGCAGTACTTC.

With regard to this clone: Compared with germline, one end of the junction differs, possibly owing to a read error. V gene TRBV6-6 combines with J gene TRBJ2-7; D uncertain. This CDR3 comprises 13 residues. The germline V gene encodes CDR1 MNHNY and CDR2 SVGAGI (reference sequence). The CDR3: CASSPLPFGPWRF. CDR3 bases: TGTGCCAGCAGCCCCTTGCCTTTCGGGCCATGGCGGTTC.

This clone was picked up a small number of times. This sequence joins TRBV5-1 and TRBJ2-5; 7 bases line up with TRBD2. J lost 0 bases, V lost 0 bases, and 5 bases had no gene match. This CDR3 spans 16 amino acids. Per germline, CDR1 SGHRS and CDR2 YFSETQ. CDR3 region: CASSLVFSGNQETQYF. CDR3 nucleotides: TGCGCCAGCAGCTTGGTTTTCAGCGGGAACCAAGAGACCCAGTACTTC.

This clone was counted between two and nine times. V and J are TRBV7-2 and TRBJ1-1, with D unclear. Trimming removed 2 bases from V and 7 bases from J, with 11 bases in between. The CDR3 extends over 13 amino acids. Germline assignment: CDR1 SGHTA and CDR2 FQGNSA. The CDR3 protein is CASSLNREGEAFF. The CDR3 DNA is TGTGCCAGCAGCTTAAACCGTGAGGGTGAAGCTTTCTTT.

The gene calls are TRBV6-5 and TRBJ2-2; D is uncertain. The germline gives CDR1 MNHEY, CDR2 SVGAGI. Trimming removed 1 base at V and 8 bases at J, with 14 bases between. This CDR3 has 15 amino acids. DNA for the CDR3: TGTGCCAGCAGTTACTATCGAGAACGTCCTGGGGAGCTGTTTTTT. This codes for CASSYYRERPGELFF.